The present TCR beta chain was sequenced within a study of blood T cells in healthy people across ages. A remark on this clonotype: A much larger clone lies a single base off, so this may be a read error.

CDR3 length: 15 residues. Looked up from germline, CDR1 is LGHNA and CDR2 is YSLEER. The authors ran a second PCR of 7 to 11 cycles using a sample-barcoded 5' primer and a J-beta primer mix. Template switching added a 12-random-nucleotide identifier to every cDNA molecule. TCRdb redid the calling of the 5' RACE reads with MiXCR, one entry per CDR3 protein. The sample has about 1.7 million distinct CDR3 sequences, roughly 28% seen once; the top ten hold roughly 8%. What was sequenced was blood. The clonotype comes from a woman younger than 45 in good health. The chain combines TRBV4-3 with TRBJ2-5; tentative D call: TRBD2 (5 bases). The CDR3, as DNA: TGCGCCAACAGCCAAGATAGAGGGTTCCAAGAGACCCAGTACTTC. Amino acid sequence: CANSQDRGFQETQYF.